This TCR beta chain was captured by sequencing in a study of shared clonotypes between healthy human individuals. Adults of Caucasian background living in Nashville, Tennessee made up all donors. V shed 4 bases and J 3 bases; nucleotides not matched to a gene: 9. CDR3 length: 16 amino acids. CDR1 is SGHNT, CDR2 YYREEE, per germline (reference sequence). For unsorted PBMC, 300 ng DNA per replicate equaled roughly 28,000 T cell genomes. Original data processing: As immunoSEQ supplied junction-only sequences (without quality scores), filtering differed. Libraries were prepared by immunoSEQ multiplex PCR; TCRdb keeps only in-frame clonotypes and omits some of them. The D gene and trimming were derived from the DNA, and the V and J assignments and clone size from that table. Here the sample spans roughly 510,000 clones, roughly 79% being singletons.

Sequencing input: PBMCs. The sequence was obtained from a woman aged 40 to 55 in good health. Some clones in this sample may be carry-over from other donors' samples. The gene calls are TRBV5-4 and TRBJ2-4; 8 nucleotides align to TRBD1. Here the CDR3 DNA reads TGTGCCAGCAGCCCGGACAGGGTAGAAGTCAAAAACATTCAGTACTTC. Amino acids: CASSPDRVEVKNIQYF.